This T cell receptor (beta chain) was captured in a study of long-term antiretroviral therapy in people with HIV. Whole-study results and caveats: In HIV, the repertoires covered a tighter span of CDR3 lengths than in controls.

Researchers report immunoSEQ v3.0 was run at survey level. Measured with immunoSEQ multiplex PCR; TCRdb has only the in-frame clones, and not every one. The data contain some 23,000 clones, around 80% of them singletons. Concerning this clone itself: The antigen is not known.

The receptor comes from a woman in her thirties or forties with HIV. The material was unsorted PBMCs, obtained 1.2 years after starting antiretroviral therapy.

CDR3 residues: CASSRSGGNTEAFF. In nucleotides, the CDR3 is TGTGCCAGTAGCCGTTCAGGGGGGAACACTGAAGCTTTCTTT. The chain recombines TRBV19 with TRBJ1-1; 7 bases line up with TRBD1. The V segment lost 6 bases and the J segment 1 base; nucleotides outside the gene matches: 5. Looked up from germline, CDR1 is LNHDA and CDR2 is SQIVND (reference sequence). This CDR3 spans 14 amino acids.